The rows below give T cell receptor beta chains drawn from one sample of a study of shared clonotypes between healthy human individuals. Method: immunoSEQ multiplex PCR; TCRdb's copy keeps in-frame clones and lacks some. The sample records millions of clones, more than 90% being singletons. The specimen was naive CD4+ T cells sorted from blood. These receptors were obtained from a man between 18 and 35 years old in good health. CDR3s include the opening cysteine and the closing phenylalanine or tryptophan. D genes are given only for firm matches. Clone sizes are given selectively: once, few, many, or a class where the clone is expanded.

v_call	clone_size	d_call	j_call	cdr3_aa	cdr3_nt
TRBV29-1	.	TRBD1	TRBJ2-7	CSALPGQGSYEQYF	TGCAGCGCTCTCCCGGGACAGGGCTCCTACGAGCAGTACTTC
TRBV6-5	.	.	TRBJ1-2	CASSYGGALSNYGYTF	TGTGCCAGCAGTTACGGGGGGGCCCTCTCTAACTATGGCTACACCTTC
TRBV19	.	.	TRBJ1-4	CASQRGAEKLFF	TGTGCCAGTCAGAGGGGGGCAGAAAAACTGTTTTTT
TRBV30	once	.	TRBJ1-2	CAWTPGVGYTF	TGTGCCTGGACCCCCGGGGTTGGCTACACCTTC
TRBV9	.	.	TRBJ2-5	CASSLGTEETQYF	TGTGCCAGCAGCTTAGGAACCGAAGAGACCCAGTACTTC
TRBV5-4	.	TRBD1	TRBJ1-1	CASSLLGTGGSTEAFF	TGTGCCAGCAGCTTGCTGGGGACAGGGGGCTCGACTGAAGCTTTCTTT
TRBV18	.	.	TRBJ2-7	CASSPVGGYEQYF	TGTGCCAGCTCACCGGTGGGGGGCTACGAGCAGTACTTC
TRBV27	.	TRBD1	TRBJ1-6	CASSLTSGTGPAPLHF	TGTGCCAGCAGTTTGACCTCCGGGACAGGCCCCGCACCCCTCCACTTT
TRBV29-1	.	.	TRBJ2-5	CSVRYPGQTQETQYF	TGCAGCGTACGCTATCCGGGCCAGACGCAAGAGACCCAGTACTTC
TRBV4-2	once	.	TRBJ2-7	CASSQEPSYEQYF	TGTGCCAGCAGCCAAGAACCGTCCTACGAGCAGTACTTC
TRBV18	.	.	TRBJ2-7	CASSPLGGGEQYF	TGTGCCAGCTCACCACTGGGAGGAGGCGAGCAGTACTTC
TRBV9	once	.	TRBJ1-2	CASSLRPTEASNYGYTF	TGTGCCAGCAGCCTCCGGCCCACAGAAGCAAGTAACTATGGCTACACCTTC
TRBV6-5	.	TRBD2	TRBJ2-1	CASTQLAGGPSFF	TGTGCCAGCACCCAGCTAGCGGGGGGGCCCTCGTTCTTC
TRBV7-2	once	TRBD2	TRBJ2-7	CASSLSGVSYEQYF	TGTGCCAGCAGCTTAAGCGGGGTATCCTACGAGCAGTACTTC
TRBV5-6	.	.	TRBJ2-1	CASSLNTAYNEQFF	TGTGCCAGCAGCTTGAATACAGCCTACAATGAGCAGTTCTTC
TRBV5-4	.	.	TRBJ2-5	CASSLVEGRTQYF	TGTGCCAGCAGCTTGGTGGAGGGACGGACCCAGTACTTC
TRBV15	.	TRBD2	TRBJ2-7	CATSRGLAGGNAYEQYF	TGTGCCACCAGCAGAGGGCTAGCGGGAGGGAACGCCTACGAGCAGTACTTC
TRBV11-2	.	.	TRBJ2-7	CASSLDVGNEQYF	TGTGCCAGCAGCTTAGATGTCGGGAACGAGCAGTACTTC
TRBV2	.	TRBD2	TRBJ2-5	CASRPWTSGGPFQETQYF	TGTGCCAGCAGACCGTGGACTAGCGGGGGGCCCTTCCAAGAGACCCAGTACTTC
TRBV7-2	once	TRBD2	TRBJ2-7	CASSLVSGLASEQYF	TGTGCCAGCAGCTTAGTGTCGGGACTAGCCAGCGAGCAGTACTTC
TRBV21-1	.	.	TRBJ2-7	CASSKGRVTKSYEQYF	TGTGCCAGCAGCAAAGGTCGTGTGACGAAATCCTACGAGCAGTACTTC
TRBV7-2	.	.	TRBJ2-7	CASTQWGAYEQYF	TGTGCCAGCACCCAATGGGGGGCCTACGAGCAGTACTTC
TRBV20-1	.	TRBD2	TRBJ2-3	CSVSGSDTQYF	TGCAGTGTCAGCGGGAGCGATACGCAGTATTTT
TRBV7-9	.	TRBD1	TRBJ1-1	CASSLAPRGLGTEAFF	TGTGCCAGCAGCCTGGCCCCTAGGGGGCTTGGCACTGAAGCTTTCTTT
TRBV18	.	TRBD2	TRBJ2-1	CASSPPTSGRLEEQFF	TGTGCCAGCTCACCACCCACTAGCGGGAGACTTGAAGAGCAGTTCTTC
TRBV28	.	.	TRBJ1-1	CASRSGTMNTEAFF	TGTGCCAGCAGGTCCGGGACAATGAACACTGAAGCTTTCTTT
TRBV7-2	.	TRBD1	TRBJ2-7	CASSFQQGGEQYF	TGTGCCAGCAGCTTTCAACAGGGGGGCGAGCAGTACTTC
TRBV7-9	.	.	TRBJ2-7	CASSLYVDYEQYF	TGTGCCAGCAGCTTATACGTAGACTACGAGCAGTACTTC
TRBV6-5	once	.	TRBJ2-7	CASSRSQNEQYF	TGTGCCAGCAGCCGAAGTCAGAACGAGCAGTACTTC
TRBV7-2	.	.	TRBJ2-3	CASSPGPRSTDTQYF	TGTGCCAGCAGCCCCGGGCCCCGCAGCACAGATACGCAGTATTTT
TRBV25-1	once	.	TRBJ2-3	CASSEYTVTDTQYF	TGTGCCAGCAGTGAATATACAGTCACAGATACGCAGTATTTT
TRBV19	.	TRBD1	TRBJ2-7	CASSSAGQGHYEQYF	TGTGCCAGTAGTTCCGCGGGACAGGGCCACTACGAGCAGTACTTC
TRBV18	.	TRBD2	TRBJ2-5	CASSPGRTSYRETQYF	TGTGCCAGCTCACCAGGGCGGACTAGCTATCGGGAGACCCAGTACTTC
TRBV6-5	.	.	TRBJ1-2	CASSKAASSYGYTF	TGTGCCAGCAGTAAGGCGGCAAGCTCCTATGGCTACACCTTC
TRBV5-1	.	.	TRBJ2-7	CASSLEGPRRARYEQYF	TGCGCCAGCAGCTTGGAAGGCCCGAGGAGGGCGCGGTACGAGCAGTACTTC
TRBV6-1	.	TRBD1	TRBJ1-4	CASSAQGADEKLFF	TGTGCCAGCAGCGCACAGGGGGCAGATGAAAAACTGTTTTTT
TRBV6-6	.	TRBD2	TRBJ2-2	CASRPGTSIGELFF	TGTGCCAGCAGGCCCGGGACTAGCATAGGGGAGCTGTTTTTT
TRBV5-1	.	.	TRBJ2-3	CASSQDPLGTDTQYF	TGCGCCAGCAGCCAAGACCCCTTGGGAACAGATACGCAGTATTTT
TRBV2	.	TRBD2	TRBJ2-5	CASSDTLAGKETQYF	TGTGCCAGCAGTGATACCCTAGCGGGAAAGGAGACCCAGTACTTC
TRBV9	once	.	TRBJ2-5	CASSVRAVGETQYF	TGTGCCAGCAGCGTTAGGGCGGTCGGAGAGACCCAGTACTTC
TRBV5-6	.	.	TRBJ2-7	CASSLSYAYEQYF	TGTGCCAGCAGCTTGAGTTATGCCTACGAGCAGTACTTC
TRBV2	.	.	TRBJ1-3	CASSKTGGNTIYF	TGTGCCAGCAGTAAGACAGGCGGAAACACCATATATTTT